Described below is a single T cell receptor (beta chain) sequence and its context. Antigen: not known. One end of the junction does not line up with germline, which may come from a read error. Other DNA sequences from this sample encode an identical CDR3 as well. The data stem from a study of graft-versus-host responses after intestinal transplantation. Only in-frame clones appear in the TCRdb table, and some are missing; sequencing was by immunoSEQ multiplex PCR. The table shows 90,000 to 130,000 clones, with 93% occurring only once. Germline lookup yields CDR1 MNHNS and CDR2 SASEGT. This CDR3 spans 15 amino acids. Study observations and caveats: Where graft-donor T cell macrochimerism was present, patients had high graft-versus-host to host-versus-graft clonal ratios in allografts.

The starting material was unstimulated CD8+ T cells sorted from spleen or lymph node cells, obtained before intestinal transplant. The receptor comes from a human donor who received an intestinal transplant. The chain carries TRBV6-1 and TRBJ2-1, with TRBD1 matching over 10 bases. In DNA, the CDR3 is TGCGCCAGCAGTGAACGGGACAGGGGAGGGAATGAGCAGTTCTTC. It codes for CASSERDRGGNEQFF.